Listed here are 23 T cell receptor beta chains from one sample, sequenced in a study of T cell changes during pregnancy in multiple sclerosis. Clones were read by immunoSEQ multiplex PCR, and TCRdb kept only the in-frame ones, dropping some. The profile covers about 70,000 clones, with around 94% appearing a single time and roughly 2% taken by the ten largest. The material sequenced was peripheral blood, taken in the second trimester of pregnancy. The origin of the receptors is a female donor in good health, enrolled as a control in a pregnancy study.

This clone appeared once. V gene TRBV7-2 combines with J gene TRBJ1-6, with a tentative D call TRBD1 (6 bases). Germline CDR1 and CDR2: SGHTA and FQGNSA. V gave up 5 bases and J gave up 4 bases, with 9 bases separating them. The CDR3 totals 14 residues. CDR3: CASSPGHYNSPLHF. In DNA, the CDR3 is TGTGCCAGCAGCCCGGGACATTATAATTCACCCCTCCACTTT.

This sequence joins TRBV9 and TRBJ1-6; TRBD1 might be the D (5 bases). The CDR3 is 16 amino acids. Germline loops: CDR1 SGDLS, CDR2 YYNGEE. V lost 3 bases, J lost 7 bases, and 17 bases lay in between. In nucleotides, the CDR3 is TGTGCCAGCAGCGAAGAGGGTCGGGGGTGGAATTCACCCCTCCACTTT. It encodes CASSEEGRGWNSPLHF.

This chain uses TRBV7-2 with TRBJ2-5; D gene unclear. Germline CDR1 is SGHTA and CDR2 is FQGNSA. The CDR3 runs 17 residues. V was trimmed by 5 bases and J by 2 bases, leaving 21 bases between them. The CDR3 DNA is TGTGCCAGCAGCCGAAACGGGTCTTGGAACACGCAAGAGACCCAGTACTTC. The encoded protein is CASSRNGSWNTQETQYF.

The chain carries TRBV2 and TRBJ2-3; D may be TRBD1 (6 bases). Germline V gene data show CDR1 as SNHLY and CDR2 as FYNNEI. V lost 5 bases to trimming and J lost 6 bases, with 9 bases between them. CDR3 length: 12 amino acids. The chain's CDR3 is CASSMGADTQYF. In DNA form, the CDR3 reads TGTGCCAGCAGTATGGGGGCCGATACGCAGTATTTT. The full variable domain, rest sourced from reference TRBV2 and TRBJ2-3, is EPEVTQTPSHQVTQMGQEVILRCVPISNHLYFYWYRQILGQKVEFLVSFYNNEISEKSEIFDDQFSVERPDGSNFTLKIRSTKLEDSAMYFCASSMGADTQYFGPGTRLTVL.

This clone showed up just once. This sequence joins TRBV29-1 and TRBJ1-4; 12 bases match TRBD1. Germline lookup yields CDR1 SQVTM and CDR2 ANQGSEA. Trimming removed 6 bases from V and 9 bases from J; junction bases left unmatched: 5. The CDR3 is made up of 13 amino acids. The CDR3 sequence is CSVGGQGAQKLFF. The CDR3 DNA is TGCAGCGTCGGGGGACAGGGGGCGCAAAAACTGTTTTTT.

The chain is built from TRBV27 and TRBJ2-7; a possible D gene is TRBD1 (5 bases). The germline V and J ends were trimmed by 4 bases and 4 bases, with 20 bases remaining between them. The CDR3 runs to 16 residues. Germline-derived CDR1 and CDR2 are MNHEY and SMNVEV (reference sequence). The CDR3 spells CASSSQPGRTFYEQYF. In DNA, the CDR3 is TGTGCCAGCAGTTCCCAACCAGGACGGACATTTTACGAGCAGTACTTC.

This clone has just one count. The chain carries TRBV23-1 and TRBJ2-7, with 8 bases aligning to TRBD2. TRBV23-1 counts as an open reading frame of uncertain function. This CDR3 is 12 amino acids long. V was clipped by 6 bases and J by 4 bases; unmatched bases: 2. The CDR3 DNA sequence: TGCGCCAGCAGCGGGGGGGAATACGAGCAGTACTTC. Protein product: CASSGGEYEQYF.

This CDR3 is CASSLPAVTGSYEQYF. The CDR3 DNA reads as TGTGCCAGCAGCTTGCCCGCCGTCACGGGCTCCTACGAGCAGTACTTC. The V call is TRBV5-4, the J call TRBJ2-7; D call uncertain. V was shortened by 1 base and J by 0 bases, with 14 bases between the two germline ends. This CDR3 has 16 residues. CDR1 and CDR2 (germline): SGHNT, YYREEE (reference sequence).

The chain couples TRBV23-1 to TRBJ1-5, with D maybe TRBD1 (5 bases). TRBV23-1 is treated as an ORF (open reading frame) with a function not yet certain. This CDR3 has 19 amino acids. V gave up 7 bases and J gave up 0 bases, with 25 bases separating them. The CDR3 sequence: CASTLNRQRASNSNQPQHF. Here the CDR3 DNA reads TGCGCCAGCACTCTAAATCGACAGCGGGCTAGTAATAGCAATCAGCCCCAGCATTTT.

The chain is built from TRBV2 and TRBJ2-1; 12 bases align to TRBD2. The CDR3 totals 15 residues. Germline lookup yields CDR1 SNHLY and CDR2 FYNNEI. With 7 bases clipped from V and 5 bases from J, the junction kept 6 bases outside the gene matches. The CDR3 bases are TGTGCCAGCACTCGTCTAGCGGGGGGGAACAATGAGCAGTTCTTC. It is translated as CASTRLAGGNNEQFF.

There are a few counts of this clone. The gene calls are TRBV5-4 and TRBJ2-7, with TRBD1 identical over 7 bases. The CDR3 runs to 16 residues. The ends lost 4 bases at V and 0 bases at J; junction bases unmatched: 10. The germline V gene has CDR1 SGHNT and CDR2 YYREEE (reference sequence). CDR3 sequence: CASSKAPGQSSYEQYF. The CDR3 bases are TGTGCCAGCAGCAAGGCTCCGGGACAGAGCTCCTACGAGCAGTACTTC. Based on the CDR3 plus reference TRBV5-4 and TRBJ2-7, the full variable domain is ETGVTQSPTHLIKTRGQQVTLRCSSQSGHNTVSWYQQALGQGPQFIFQYYREEENGRGNFPPRFSGLQFPNYSSELNVNALELDDSALYLCASSKAPGQSSYEQYFGPGTRLTVT.

The chain is built from TRBV13 and TRBJ2-2, with D perhaps matching TRBD1 (5 bases). Trimming shortened V by 2 bases and J by 11 bases, and 9 bases separated the two germline ends. CDR1 is PRHDT, CDR2 FYEKMQ, per germline (reference sequence). The length of the CDR3 is 12 residues. As DNA, the CDR3 is TGTGCCAGCAGCTTAACAGGTCGCGAGCTGTTTTTT. As protein: CASSLTGRELFF.

This chain links TRBV4-2 with TRBJ2-7; perhaps TRBD1 as D (6 bases). The CDR3 sequence is 17 residues long. Germline CDR1 reads LGHNA; CDR2 reads YNFKEQ. V lost 0 bases, J lost 2 bases, and 17 bases lay in between. The CDR3 bases are TGTGCCAGCAGCCAAGAGGGCCCCCGACAGGCTCCCTACGAGCAGTACTTC. This translates into CASSQEGPRQAPYEQYF.

The chain recombines TRBV7-2 with TRBJ2-7, with 10 bases matching TRBD2. Germline-derived CDR1 and CDR2 are SGHTA and FQGNSA. V lost 4 bases, J lost 3 bases, and 9 bases stayed unmatched. The CDR3 covers 16 residues. CDR3 sequence (DNA): TGTGCCAGCAGCTACCGTAGCGGGGGGATGATCTACGAGCAGTACTTC. Its translation is CASSYRSGGMIYEQYF.

This clone has a single count. The chain joins TRBV7-6 to TRBJ2-1; 10 positions match TRBD2. The CDR3 totals 17 residues. Germline loops: CDR1 SGHVS, CDR2 FNYEAQ. The V segment lost 5 bases and the J segment 2 bases; nucleotides outside the gene matches: 9. The CDR3 here is CASSTRPSGGTYNEQFF. In DNA form, the CDR3 reads TGTGCCAGCAGCACCCGTCCTAGCGGGGGCACCTACAATGAGCAGTTCTTC.

This clone has just one count. The chain couples TRBV5-1 to TRBJ1-2, with D possibly TRBD1 on 5 matching bases. The CDR3 covers 15 residues. The V and J ends lost 0 bases and 8 bases respectively, with 17 bases between them. CDR1 is SGHRS and CDR2 is YFSETQ in the germline V gene. In nucleotides, the CDR3 is TGCGCCAGCAGCTTGGAACAGCCGTCCAAGGGGGGCTACACCTTC. As protein: CASSLEQPSKGGYTF.

This clone was detected only once. The chain has TRBV28 and TRBJ2-7, with TRBD2 matching 10 bases. After removal of 2 bases from V and 3 bases from J, the junction contained 4 bases not matched to a gene. This CDR3 has 15 residues. Germline CDR1 and CDR2: MDHEN and SYDVKM. The CDR3 region has the DNA TGTGCCAGCAGTTTAGTAGCGGGGGGCCACTACGAGCAGTACTTC. Residues: CASSLVAGGHYEQYF.

The chain joins TRBV6-5 to TRBJ1-2; a possible D gene is TRBD1 (5 bases). Trimming removed 11 bases from V and 3 bases from J, with 13 bases in between. CDR3 length: 12 amino acids. The germline gives CDR1 MNHEY, CDR2 SVGAGI. The CDR3 loop reads CAAGGVDYGYTF. CDR3 coding DNA: TGTGCCGCTGGGGGGGTCGACTATGGCTACACCTTC.

The chain is built from TRBV19 and TRBJ2-2, with D unresolved. Germline lookup yields CDR1 LNHDA and CDR2 SQIVND (reference sequence). Trimming left V 11 bases short and J 6 bases short, with 19 bases between. CDR3 length equals 14 residues. The CDR3 reads CASVVPHGAGELFF. CDR3 sequence (DNA): TGTGCCTCAGTAGTACCTCACGGAGCCGGGGAGCTGTTTTTT. Variable domain in full (rest from reference TRBV19 and TRBJ2-2): DGGITQSPKYLFRKEGQNVTLSCEQNLNHDAMYWYRQDPGQGLRLIYYSQIVNDFQKGDIAEGYSVSREKKESFPLTVTSAQKNPTAFYLCASVVPHGAGELFFGEGSRLTVL.

The chain uses TRBV28 and TRBJ1-5; maybe TRBD1 (6 bases). Germline V gives CDR1 MDHEN, CDR2 SYDVKM. Trimming removed 6 bases from V and 1 base from J, with 13 bases in between. The CDR3 runs 15 residues. The CDR3 bases are TGTGCCAGCAGGGACAGCCTCCCGAGCAATCAGCCCCAGCATTTT. Protein: CASRDSLPSNQPQHF.

The chain combines TRBV14 with TRBJ1-2; no reliable D call. The CDR3 totals 15 residues. The V and J ends lost 1 base and 7 bases respectively, with 16 bases between them. Germline-derived CDR1 and CDR2 are SGHDN and FVKESK. CDR3 DNA: TGTGCCAGCAGCCAAGGAGGAGCGGGGTCTTTTGGCTACACCTTC. Protein sequence: CASSQGGAGSFGYTF.

This chain connects TRBV4-2 to TRBJ1-1, with D possibly TRBD1 on 5 matching bases. Per the germline V gene, CDR1 is LGHNA and CDR2 is YNFKEQ. Between the trimmed V and J ends, which lost 5 bases and 4 bases, there was a span of 17 bases. This CDR3 has 15 residues. The CDR3 here is CASSVNRNLGTEAFF. The CDR3 bases are TGTGCCAGCAGCGTAAACAGGAACTTGGGCACTGAAGCTTTCTTT.

This chain joins TRBV19 and TRBJ2-1, with D perhaps matching TRBD2 (6 bases). Trimming stripped 5 bases from V and 1 base from J, with 9 bases between. This CDR3 region has 14 residues. Germline lookup yields CDR1 LNHDA and CDR2 SQIVND (reference sequence). This CDR3 is CASSLAGSYNEQFF. The CDR3 bases are TGTGCCAGTAGTCTTGCGGGATCCTACAATGAGCAGTTCTTC.